Here is one T cell receptor beta chain with its context. Its antigen is currently unknown. The data were taken from a study of cytomegalovirus exposure and HLA in healthy donors. Findings of the study overall: There were some public TCRs occurring in many donors, but most TCR sequences were rare. Productive rates of about 87% or about 30% were seen for most TCR beta V segments in an earlier analysis. Reportedly, TCR beta sequences accurately predicted HLA-A and HLA-B alleles in most subjects.

It was with 60 Vbeta and 13 Jbeta primers that the PCR ran. TCRdb's copy holds only in-frame clones and misses some; the assay was immunoSEQ multiplex PCR. The sample includes over 100,000 clones, approximately 70% of them seen just once. The sequencing input was PBMCs. This TCR derives from a man aged 40-49 years in good health and CMV-seronegative.

CDR3 sequence: CASSLASGPLDEQYF. CDR3 coding DNA: TGCGCCAGCAGCTTGGCCAGCGGGCCGCTCGACGAGCAGTACTTC. The chain uses TRBV5-1 and TRBJ2-7; D might be TRBD2 (6 bases). This CDR3 region has 15 residues. Trimming shortened V by 0 bases and J by 5 bases, and 15 bases separated the two germline ends. Germline V gene sequence: CDR1 SGHRS, CDR2 YFSETQ.